This entry lists 23 T cell receptor beta chains sequenced from one sample in a study of blood T cell repertoires in COVID-19. The protocol was immunoSEQ multiplex PCR, while the TCRdb copy is restricted to in-frame clones and leaves out a portion. The repertoire holds some 180,000 clones, with roughly four fifths as singletons. Sequencing used peripheral blood. These receptors were collected from a human donor in a cohort sampled during active COVID-19.

In DNA form, the CDR3 reads TGCGCCAGCAGTGGGGGGCCACCCGTCCAAGAGACCCAGTACTTC. Translating it yields CASSGGPPVQETQYF. The rearrangement joins TRBV10-2 to TRBJ2-5; TRBD1 is a possible D gene (6 bases). This CDR3 is built from 15 residues. CDR1 is WSHSY, CDR2 SAAADI, per germline. V lost 4 bases, J lost 1 base, and 13 bases lay in between.

The V call is TRBV7-6, the J call TRBJ1-5; 8 nucleotides align to TRBD1. Germline V gene sequence: CDR1 SGHVS, CDR2 FNYEAQ. The CDR3 consists of 15 residues. Trimming at V came to 1 base and at J to 4 bases, leaving 3 bases not matched to a gene. DNA of the CDR3: TGTGCCAGCAGCTTAGGGACAGGGCTTAATCAGCCCCAGCATTTT. Its translation is CASSLGTGLNQPQHF.

V and J are TRBV4-1 and TRBJ1-2; D uncertain. V was trimmed by 1 base and J by 0 bases, leaving 9 bases between them. The CDR3 spans 15 residues. CDR1 MGHRA and CDR2 YSYEKL come from the germline V gene. CDR3 nucleotides: TGCGCCAGCAGCCAAGTACAAACCTCTAACTATGGCTACACCTTC. Amino acid sequence: CASSQVQTSNYGYTF.

The V call is TRBV7-8, the J call TRBJ1-2; D gene unclear. V dropped 5 bases and J dropped 2 bases, with 12 bases sitting between them. CDR3 length equals 14 residues. Looked up from germline, CDR1 is SGHVS and CDR2 is FQNEAQ. CDR3 region: CASSRGEGNYGYTF. The CDR3 bases are TGTGCCAGCAGCCGAGGAGAGGGAAACTATGGCTACACCTTC. The whole variable domain, remainder taken from reference TRBV7-8 and TRBJ1-2, is GAGVSQSPRYKVAKRGQDVALRCDPISGHVSLFWYQQALGQGPEFLTYFQNEAQLDKSGLPSDRFFAERPEGSVSTLKIQRTQQEDSAVYLCASSRGEGNYGYTFGSGTRLTVV.

V gene TRBV12-5 combines with J gene TRBJ2-5; TRBD1 matches 12 bases. V shed 6 bases, J shed 5 bases, and the junction held 4 bases outside the gene matches. The CDR3 loop spans 14 amino acids. Per the germline V gene, CDR1 is LGHNT and CDR2 is FRNRAP. The CDR3, as DNA: TGTGCTAGTGGCGGGACAGGGGGCACGGAGACCCAGTACTTC. Translation gives CASGGTGGTETQYF.

The V call is TRBV10-3, the J call TRBJ2-3, with D tentatively TRBD2 (6 bases). V lost 8 bases to trimming and J lost 8 bases, with 17 bases between them. The CDR3 loop spans 13 amino acids. The germline V gene encodes CDR1 ENHRY and CDR2 SYGVKD. CDR3 region: CAIRDREQGTQYF. The CDR3 nucleotides are TGTGCCATCCGGGACCGGGAGCAAGGTACGCAGTATTTT.

The chain links TRBV28 to TRBJ2-3; 8 nucleotides match TRBD1. CDR3 length equals 16 residues. Per germline, CDR1 MDHEN and CDR2 SYDVKM. V gave up 6 bases and J gave up 4 bases; unmatched junction bases: 12. The CDR3 region is CASRSITGGLADTQYF. The CDR3 DNA reads as TGTGCCAGCAGATCTATAACAGGGGGATTGGCAGATACGCAGTATTTT.

The chain is built from TRBV6-5 and TRBJ1-6; 8 bases are shared with TRBD1. The V gene's germline CDR1 is MNHEY and CDR2 SVGAGI. This CDR3 has 13 residues. Germline trimming cut 10 bases from V and 7 bases from J; bases unmatched to any gene: 6. Written as DNA, the CDR3 is TGTGCCACCCAGGACAGGGTGAATTCACCCCTCCACTTT. It is translated as CATQDRVNSPLHF.

This clone came up a few times. This chain connects TRBV29-1 to TRBJ1-2; unclear D gene. The CDR3 loop spans 8 amino acids. The germline gives CDR1 SQVTM, CDR2 ANQGSEA. Trimming stripped 4 bases from V and 8 bases from J, with 2 bases between. For the CDR3, the DNA is TGCAGCGTTGCGGGCTACACCTTC. Encoded protein: CSVAGYTF. Using reference TRBV29-1 and TRBJ1-2 for the parts outside the CDR3, the full variable domain is SAVISQKPSRDICQRGTSLTIQCQVDSQVTMMFWYRQQPGQSLTLIATANQGSEATYESGFVIDKFPISRPNLTFSTLTVSNMSPEDSSIYLCSVAGYTFGSGTRLTVV.

The chain combines TRBV7-9 with TRBJ1-4; D is unresolved. Germline lookup yields CDR1 SEHNR and CDR2 FQNEAQ (reference sequence). Trimming took off 9 bases at V and 4 bases at J, with 6 bases between the two ends. The CDR3 covers 11 residues. CDR3 coding DNA: TGTGCCAGTCCTGTTAATGAAAAACTGTTTTTT. Its translation is CASPVNEKLFF.

This chain uses TRBV28 with TRBJ2-5, with TRBD2 matching 7 bases. Germline CDR1 and CDR2: MDHEN and SYDVKM. The CDR3 consists of 13 residues. Germline trimming cut 10 bases from V and 2 bases from J; bases unmatched to any gene: 7. The CDR3 reads CATAGEPQETQYF. The DNA for the CDR3 is TGTGCCACCGCGGGGGAACCGCAAGAGACCCAGTACTTC.

This clone was observed a handful of times. The chain recombines TRBV5-1 with TRBJ2-5; TRBD2 matches 9 bases. V trimming: 2 bases; J trimming: 5 bases; junction bases outside the gene matches: 16. Germline lookup yields CDR1 SGHRS and CDR2 YFSETQ. The CDR3 sequence is 18 residues long. This chain's CDR3 is CASSLRHSSGVVRETQYF. CDR3 bases: TGCGCCAGCAGCTTAAGGCATTCTAGCGGGGTTGTTCGGGAGACCCAGTACTTC.

The V gene is TRBV6-1, the J gene TRBJ1-5; tentative D call: TRBD1 (5 bases). This CDR3 contains 14 residues. Germline CDR1 and CDR2: MNHNS and SASEGT. V gave up 1 base and J gave up 8 bases, with 12 bases separating them. The CDR3 DNA follows: TGTGCCAGCAGTGAAGTAGGGGCACAAGAGCCCCAGCATTTT. Protein: CASSEVGAQEPQHF.

For this clone: Within the sample, other DNA sequences also encode this same CDR3. V is TRBV18 and J is TRBJ2-5; tentative D call: TRBD1 (5 bases). In germline, CDR1 is KGHSH, CDR2 LQKENI. CDR3 length: 13 residues. V lost 3 bases, J lost 2 bases, and 7 bases lay in between. CDR3 in DNA: TGTGCCAGCTCACCTCGACAGCAAGAGACCCAGTACTTC. It codes for CASSPRQQETQYF.

This clone was observed a handful of times. The J gene is TRBJ1-5, the V gene TRBV6-5, with D possibly being TRBD1 (6 bases). V gave up 6 bases and J gave up 1 base, with 10 bases separating them. Germline V gene data show CDR1 as MNHEY and CDR2 as SVGAGI. The CDR3 contains 14 residues. In nucleotides, the CDR3 is TGTGCCAGCAGCATTACAGGGAGCAATCAGCCCCAGCATTTT. It codes for CASSITGSNQPQHF.

This chain links TRBV5-5 with TRBJ2-7; no clear D gene. Looked up from germline, CDR1 is SGHKS and CDR2 is YYEKEE (reference sequence). There are 11 residues in the CDR3. V lost 5 bases and J lost 2, with 5 bases in between. CDR3: CASSKTYEQYF. The CDR3 nucleotides are TGTGCCAGCAGTAAAACCTACGAGCAGTACTTC.

This chain uses TRBV19 with TRBJ1-3; D is perhaps TRBD1 (5 bases). V was clipped by 7 bases and J by 0 bases, with 13 bases between them. The CDR3 consists of 15 residues. In germline, CDR1 is LNHDA, CDR2 SQIVND (reference sequence). CDR3 sequence reads: CASTDRPDSGNTIYF. The CDR3 coding sequence is TGTGCCAGTACCGACAGACCAGACTCTGGAAACACCATATATTTT.

A few counts support this clone. CDR3 in DNA: TGTGCCAGCAGCTTATCGGCGGGGGCGCGGGGTCAGCCCCAGCATTTT. It codes for CASSLSAGARGQPQHF. The rearrangement joins TRBV7-8 to TRBJ1-5; TRBD1 is a possible D gene (6 bases). Trimming took off 2 bases at V and 6 bases at J, with 17 bases between the two ends. The CDR3 has 16 residues. Germline CDR1 SGHVS, CDR2 FQNEAQ.

This chain uses TRBV11-2 with TRBJ1-1; perhaps TRBD1 as D (6 bases). The CDR3 runs to 11 residues. V was shortened by 4 bases and J by 9 bases, with 9 bases between the two germline ends. Per the germline V gene, CDR1 is SGHAT and CDR2 is FQNNGV. The CDR3 loop reads CASSSRDKAFF. The CDR3 DNA is TGTGCCAGCAGCTCCCGGGACAAAGCTTTCTTT. Supplemented by reference TRBV11-2 and TRBJ1-1, the full variable domain reads EAGVAQSPRYKIIEKRQSVAFWCNPISGHATLYWYQQILGQGPKLLIQFQNNGVVDDSQLPKDRFSAERLKGVDSTLKIQPAKLEDSAVYLCASSSRDKAFFGQGTRLTVV.

This clone has just one count. V and J are TRBV7-8 and TRBJ2-7; 13 nucleotides line up with TRBD2. Germline CDR1 reads SGHVS; CDR2 reads FQNEAQ. The CDR3 spans 19 residues. V shed 3 bases, J shed 0 bases, and the junction held 11 bases outside the gene matches. CDR3 coding DNA: TGTGCCAGCAGCTTGGTCTATGGGACTAGCGGGGAGAGCTCCTACGAGCAGTACTTC. This sequence encodes CASSLVYGTSGESSYEQYF.

V is TRBV11-2 and J is TRBJ2-7, with 8 bases lining up with TRBD1. The CDR3 runs to 14 residues. Trimming removed 5 bases from V and 2 bases from J; junction bases left unmatched: 5. Germline values: CDR1 SGHAT, CDR2 FQNNGV. The CDR3 reads CASSLGQAAYEQYF. As DNA, the CDR3 is TGTGCCAGCAGCCTGGGACAGGCAGCCTACGAGCAGTACTTC.

This clone was seen just once. The chain carries TRBV6-5 and TRBJ1-5, with 7 bases identical to TRBD1. The CDR3 runs 14 residues. The germline CDR1 and CDR2 sequences are MNHEY and SVGAGI. With V trimmed by 4 bases and J by 7 bases, 7 bases remained unmatched. CDR3 bases: TGTGCCAGCAGTTCAAGACAGGGTGGCCAGCCCCAGCATTTT. Translated: CASSSRQGGQPQHF.

The chain uses TRBV5-4 and TRBJ2-2; D is unclear. Germline CDR1 SGHNT, CDR2 YYREEE (reference sequence). The CDR3 is 13 amino acids. V lost 0 bases, J lost 5 bases, and 5 bases lay in between. In nucleotides, the CDR3 is TGTGCCAGCAGCTTGGAACTTACCGGGGAGCTGTTTTTT. It translates to CASSLELTGELFF. Full variable domain (remainder filled in from reference TRBV5-4 and TRBJ2-2): ETGVTQSPTHLIKTRGQQVTLRCSSQSGHNTVSWYQQALGQGPQFIFQYYREEENGRGNFPPRFSGLQFPNYSSELNVNALELDDSALYLCASSLELTGELFFGEGSRLTVL.